The 4 T cell receptor beta chains listed next were all sequenced from one sample in a study of T cell clonotyping in hematopoietic cell transplantation. Some clones are missing from TCRdb's copy, which holds only in-frame ones; the method was immunoSEQ multiplex PCR. The sample contains about 29,000 clones, 60% to 85% of which appear only once. The time point denotes: recipient sample about 28 days before transplant, after cytoreduction. The input for sequencing was peripheral blood mononuclear cells, taken before stem cell transplant. The source is a woman in her thirties with chronic myeloid leukemia. Some clones in this sample may be carry-over from other donors' samples.

V is TRBV5-1 and J is TRBJ1-1; 11 nucleotides line up with TRBD1. The germline V gene has CDR1 SGHRS and CDR2 YFSETQ. The J segment lost 5 bases and the V segment lost 0 bases, leaving 3 bases of the junction unmatched. This CDR3 region has 15 residues. This CDR3 reads CASSLGGTGGTEAFF. CDR3 nucleotides: TGCGCCAGCAGCTTGGGGGGGACAGGGGGGACTGAAGCTTTCTTT. Full variable domain (missing parts from reference TRBV5-1 and TRBJ1-1): KAGVTQTPRYLIKTRGQQVTLSCSPISGHRSVSWYQQTPGQGLQFLFEYFSETQRNKGNFPGRFSGRQFSNSRSEMNVSTLELGDSALYLCASSLGGTGGTEAFFGQGTRLTVV.

The chain couples TRBV29-1 to TRBJ1-2; possibly TRBD1 for D (6 bases). Germline V gene sequence: CDR1 SQVTM, CDR2 ANQGSEA. Trimming took 6 bases from V and 6 from J, leaving 11 bases between them. CDR3 length: 11 residues. The CDR3, as DNA: TGCAGCGTGGATCAGGGGAATGGCTACACCTTC. Translated: CSVDQGNGYTF.

V and J are TRBV6-1 and TRBJ1-2; perhaps TRBD1 as D (6 bases). Germline V gene data show CDR1 as MNHNS and CDR2 as SASEGT. There are 15 residues in the CDR3. Trimming left V 2 bases short and J 0 bases short, with 10 bases between. CDR3: CASSEYRVANYGYTF. CDR3 bases: TGTGCCAGCAGTGAATACAGGGTTGCTAACTATGGCTACACCTTC.

V and J are TRBV7-8 and TRBJ1-5, with a possible D match to TRBD1 (5 bases). This CDR3 spans 17 amino acids. The V gene lost 2 bases and the J gene lost 5 bases, with 19 bases spanning the gap. From germline, CDR1 is SGHVS and CDR2 FQNEAQ. The DNA for the CDR3 is TGTGCCAGCAGCTTATTTAGTGGGTCAAGGGGTTATCAGCCCCAGCATTTT. It translates to CASSLFSGSRGYQPQHF.